Listed below are T cell receptor beta chains from one sample, sequenced in a study of shared clonotypes between healthy human individuals. Libraries were prepared by immunoSEQ multiplex PCR; TCRdb keeps only in-frame clonotypes and omits some of them. The sample has approximately 95,000 clones; 67% are singletons. Sequencing was carried out using memory CD8+ T cells sorted from blood. These receptors were obtained from a man aged 25-40 years in good health. Both conserved end residues are part of each CDR3. The D gene is left open where the match is weak. Not all rows give a size; the values are once, few, many and, for expanded clones, a class.

cdr3_aa cdr3_nt j_call v_call d_call clone_size
CASSGDKSFYTGELFF TGTGCCAGCAGTGGAGACAAGTCTTTTTACACCGGGGAGCTGTTTTTT TRBJ2-2 TRBV2 NA few
CASSLSTAPTNEKLFF TGTGCCAGCAGTTTATCGACAGCCCCAACTAATGAAAAACTGTTTTTT TRBJ1-4 TRBV28 NA NA
CASSPSGGTPEMSQYF TGTGCCAGCAGTCCATCGGGGGGGACGCCCGAGATGTCCCAGTACTTC TRBJ2-5 TRBV28 TRBD2 NA
CASSSGLAGYNEQFF TGTGCCAGCAGCTCTGGACTAGCGGGGTACAATGAGCAGTTCTTC TRBJ2-1 TRBV7-3 TRBD2 NA
CASTDEGEKLFF TGTGCCTCAACCGATGAGGGGGAAAAACTGTTTTTT TRBJ1-4 TRBV28 NA NA
CASSLGQGSQPQHF TGTGCCAGCAGTTTAGGACAGGGAAGTCAGCCCCAGCATTTT TRBJ1-5 TRBV28 TRBD1 NA
CASTADRIESYEQYF TGTGCCAGCACCGCGGACAGGATAGAATCCTACGAGCAGTACTTC TRBJ2-7 TRBV2 TRBD1 NA
CASSLVVGSGPYNEQFF TGTGCCAGCAGCTTAGTGGTAGGTAGCGGCCCTTACAATGAGCAGTTCTTC TRBJ2-1 TRBV7-9 NA NA
CASSLSMSLEANYGYTF TGTGCCAGCAGTTTATCGATGAGTCTAGAAGCTAACTATGGCTACACCTTC TRBJ1-2 TRBV27 NA NA
CASSLGLAGVNIQYF TGTGCCAGCAGCCTGGGACTAGCGGGAGTGAACATTCAGTACTTC TRBJ2-4 TRBV9 TRBD2 NA
CASSFFGGNYGYTF TGTGCCAGCAGCTTCTTCGGAGGGAACTATGGCTACACCTTC TRBJ1-2 TRBV5-6 NA few
CASSTVPTGELFF TGTGCCAGCAGTACGGTCCCCACCGGGGAGCTGTTTTTT TRBJ2-2 TRBV6-1 NA NA
CASSPGQKESIQYF TGTGCCAGCTCACCGGGACAAAAAGAGAGCATTCAGTACTTC TRBJ2-4 TRBV18 NA NA
CASSRQGEDNEQFF TGTGCCAGCAGCCGACAGGGGGAGGACAATGAGCAGTTCTTC TRBJ2-1 TRBV28 TRBD1 NA
CASSLDSVPGGTDTQYF TGTGCCAGCAGCTTAGATTCGGTTCCGGGGGGCACAGATACGCAGTATTTT TRBJ2-3 TRBV11-2 NA many
CASSSTGTNEKLFF TGTGCCAGCAGCTCGACGGGGACTAATGAAAAACTGTTTTTT TRBJ1-4 TRBV7-2 NA NA
CASSPYRGLEETQYF TGTGCCAGCTCACCATACAGGGGGCTGGAAGAGACCCAGTACTTC TRBJ2-5 TRBV18 TRBD1 NA
CASSHQPGRGTNGYTF TGCGCCAGCAGCCACCAGCCGGGTCGCGGGACCAATGGCTACACCTTC TRBJ1-2 TRBV4-1 NA NA
CASSQAEGTANTGELFF TGTGCCAGCAGCCAAGCTGAGGGGACCGCTAACACCGGGGAGCTGTTTTTT TRBJ2-2 TRBV4-2 NA NA
CAAVGFDSYEQYF TGTGCCGCCGTGGGGTTCGACTCCTACGAGCAGTACTTC TRBJ2-7 TRBV10-3 NA NA
CASKASATNTEAFF TGTGCCAGCAAGGCCAGCGCTACGAACACTGAAGCTTTCTTT TRBJ1-1 TRBV2 NA NA
CSVEVNTEAFF TGCAGCGTTGAAGTAAACACTGAAGCTTTCTTT TRBJ1-1 TRBV29-1 NA once
CASSISGTSYEQYF TGTGCCAGCAGCATCAGCGGGACATCCTACGAGCAGTACTTC TRBJ2-7 TRBV27 NA NA